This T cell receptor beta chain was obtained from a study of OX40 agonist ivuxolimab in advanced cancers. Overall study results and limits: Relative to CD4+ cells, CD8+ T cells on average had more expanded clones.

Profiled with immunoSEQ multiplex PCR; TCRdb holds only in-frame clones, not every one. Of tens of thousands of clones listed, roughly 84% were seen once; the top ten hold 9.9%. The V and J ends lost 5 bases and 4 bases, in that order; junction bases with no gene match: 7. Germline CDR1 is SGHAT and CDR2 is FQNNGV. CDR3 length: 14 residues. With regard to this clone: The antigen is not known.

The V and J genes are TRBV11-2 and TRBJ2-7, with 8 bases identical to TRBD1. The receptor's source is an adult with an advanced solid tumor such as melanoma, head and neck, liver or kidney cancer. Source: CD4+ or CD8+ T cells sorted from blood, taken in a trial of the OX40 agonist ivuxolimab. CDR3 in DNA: TGTGCCAGCAGCCAAGGACAGGGTCGGTACGAGCAGTACTTC. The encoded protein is CASSQGQGRYEQYF.